This T cell receptor (beta chain) was obtained from a study of OX40 agonist ivuxolimab in advanced cancers. Sequencing was performed with immunoSEQ multiplex PCR; in TCRdb, only in-frame clones are kept and a portion is missing. Among tens of thousands of clones listed, approximately 70% were seen once. CDR1 and CDR2 from the germline V gene are SGHTA and FQGNSA. J gave up 10 bases and V 5 bases, and 5 bases lay outside the gene matches. The length of the CDR3 is 14 residues. Source: CD4+ or CD8+ T cells sorted from blood, taken in a trial of the OX40 agonist ivuxolimab. This receptor was obtained from an adult with an advanced solid tumor such as melanoma, head and neck, liver or kidney cancer. The chain carries TRBV7-2 and TRBJ2-1; 13 nucleotides line up with TRBD2. The CDR3 region has the DNA TGTGCCAGCAGCAGTGGACTAGCGGGGGTGGAGCAGTTCTTC. As protein: CASSSGLAGVEQFF.